This T cell receptor (beta chain) was observed in a study of blood T cell repertoires in COVID-19. This CDR3 has 14 amino acids. Germline lookup yields CDR1 SGHRS and CDR2 YFSETQ. V dropped 1 base and J dropped 6 bases, with 10 bases sitting between them. Sequenced by immunoSEQ multiplex PCR; TCRdb stores in-frame clones only, minus some. The repertoire holds 250,000 to 300,000 clones, roughly 84% seen once, with under 3.5% in the top ten. The rearrangement uses TRBV5-1 and TRBJ2-2, with a tentative D call TRBD2 (5 bases). Specimen: peripheral blood. This receptor was identified in a woman younger than 30 with acute or convalescent COVID-19. This chain's CDR3 is CASSLRSGSGELFF. CDR3 coding DNA: TGCGCCAGCAGCTTGCGGTCGGGATCCGGGGAGCTGTTTTTT.